The clone carrying this T cell receptor beta chain was seen repeatedly, ten times or more. RNA transcripts were the template for amplifying TCR beta CDR3 regions. A set of HTBI primers served as the primers for a first-round RT-PCR of the TCR CDR3. TCRdb reprocessed the multiplex PCR reads via MiXCR and lists one record per CDR3 protein. The table lists more than 500,000 distinct CDR3 sequences, roughly 16% of them singletons. V lost 3 bases to trimming and J lost 10 bases, with 12 bases between them. CDR3 length: 12 residues. From germline, CDR1 is ENHRY and CDR2 SYGVKD. This specimen comes from a study of T cells in Graves' hyperthyroidism and ophthalmopathy. Investigators excluded patients with uncontrolled infection, other autoimmune disease, pregnancy or lactation.

This sequence joins TRBV10-3 and TRBJ1-1, with D maybe TRBD1 (5 bases). This TCR was sampled from a woman in her twenties or thirties with Graves' hyperthyroidism. Sequencing was carried out using blood. The CDR3 region is CAISEGERVAFF. The CDR3 DNA sequence: TGTGCCATCAGTGAAGGGGAGAGGGTAGCTTTCTTT.